This TCR beta chain derives from a study of T cells in Graves' hyperthyroidism and ophthalmopathy. TCR beta CDR3 regions were amplified from RNA. The HTBI primer set drove a first-round RT-PCR of the TCR CDR3. TCRdb reanalysed the multiplex PCR reads using MiXCR and keeps one entry per CDR3 protein. This sample has about 260,000 distinct CDR3 sequences, with 25% to 30% found just once. The CDR3 loop spans 15 amino acids. Germline CDR1 and CDR2: SGHVS and FQNEAQ. V was trimmed by 4 bases and J by 2 bases, leaving 15 bases between them. This clonotype was detected ten times or more. The rearrangement uses TRBV7-8 and TRBJ2-7; D is undetermined. Input material: blood. The receptor was isolated from a man aged 35 to 55 with Graves' hyperthyroidism that later progressed to Graves' ophthalmopathy. The CDR3 DNA reads as TGTGCCAGCAGCTCGTTACGTGGCGCAGCCTACGAGCAGTACTTC. This encodes CASSSLRGAAYEQYF.